The entry that follows covers one TCR beta chain sequence. These data originate in a study of immune characterization of retroperitoneal liposarcoma. Germline-derived CDR1 and CDR2 are MNHEY and SMNVEV (reference sequence). The CDR3 has 15 amino acids. V lost 5 bases to trimming and J lost 7 bases; unmatched junction nucleotides: 8. Via MiXCR, TCRdb re-called the PCR reads, giving one row per CDR3 protein. The data contain more than 9,000 distinct CDR3 sequences, 27% of them singletons. The chain recombines TRBV27 with TRBJ2-1; 10 bases map to TRBD2. This clonotype was sampled from a female donor with retroperitoneal liposarcoma. Sequencing was done on a sample of tumor tissue. The CDR3 sequence: CASSQTSGALNEQFF. The CDR3 region has the DNA TGTGCCAGCAGTCAAACTAGCGGGGCTTTAAATGAGCAGTTCTTC.